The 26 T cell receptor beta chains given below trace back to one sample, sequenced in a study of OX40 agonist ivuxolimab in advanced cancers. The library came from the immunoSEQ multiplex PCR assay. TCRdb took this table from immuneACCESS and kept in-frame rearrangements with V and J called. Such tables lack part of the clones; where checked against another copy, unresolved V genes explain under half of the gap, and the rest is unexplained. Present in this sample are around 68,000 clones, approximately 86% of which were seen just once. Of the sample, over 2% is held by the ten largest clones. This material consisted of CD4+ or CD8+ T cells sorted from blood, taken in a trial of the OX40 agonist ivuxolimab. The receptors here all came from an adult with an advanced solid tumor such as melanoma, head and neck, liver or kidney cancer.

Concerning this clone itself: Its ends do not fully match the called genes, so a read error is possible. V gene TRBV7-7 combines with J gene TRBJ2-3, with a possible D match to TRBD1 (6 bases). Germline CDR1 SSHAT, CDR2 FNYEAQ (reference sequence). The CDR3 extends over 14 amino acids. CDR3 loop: CASSSTPDSQAQYF. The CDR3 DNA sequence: TGTGCTAGCAGCTCGACCCCGGACAGCCAAGCGCAGTATTTT.

Here the CDR3 reads CASSLATGGPTYEQYF. CDR3 in DNA: TGCGCCAGCAGCTTGGCCACAGGGGGCCCTACCTACGAGCAGTACTTC. The chain combines TRBV5-1 with TRBJ2-7; 9 bases are a match to TRBD1. The CDR3 has 16 residues. Germline loops: CDR1 SGHRS, CDR2 YFSETQ. The trim removed 0 bases at V and 2 bases at J, leaving 6 bases unmatched.

CDR3 sequence (DNA): TGTGCCAGCAGTGCCAAAACTAGCGGGGTCGGTCAGCAGTTCTTC. This sequence encodes CASSAKTSGVGQQFF. The rearrangement uses TRBV6-5 and TRBJ2-1, with 10 bases identical to TRBD2. The CDR3 length is 15 residues. Per germline, CDR1 MNHEY and CDR2 SVGAGI. V was clipped by 5 bases and J by 11 bases; unmatched bases: 12.

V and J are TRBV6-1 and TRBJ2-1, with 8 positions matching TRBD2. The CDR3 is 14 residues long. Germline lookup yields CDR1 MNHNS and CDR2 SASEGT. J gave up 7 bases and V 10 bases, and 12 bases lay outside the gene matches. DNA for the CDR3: TGTGCCACCCTCGGGAGGGTAACATCTAATGAGCAGTTCTTC. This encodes CATLGRVTSNEQFF.

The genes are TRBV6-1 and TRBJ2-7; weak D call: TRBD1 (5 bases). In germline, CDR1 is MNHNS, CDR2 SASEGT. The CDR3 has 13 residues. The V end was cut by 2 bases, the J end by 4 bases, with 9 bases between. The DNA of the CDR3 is TGTGCCAGCAGTGAATGGGGCAGATACGAGCAGTACTTC. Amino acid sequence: CASSEWGRYEQYF.

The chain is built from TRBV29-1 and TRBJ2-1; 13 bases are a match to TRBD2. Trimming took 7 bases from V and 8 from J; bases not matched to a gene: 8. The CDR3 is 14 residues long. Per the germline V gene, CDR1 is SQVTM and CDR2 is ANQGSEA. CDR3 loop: CSAATSGRGDEQFF. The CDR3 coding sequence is TGCAGCGCCGCTACTAGCGGGAGGGGCGATGAGCAGTTCTTC.

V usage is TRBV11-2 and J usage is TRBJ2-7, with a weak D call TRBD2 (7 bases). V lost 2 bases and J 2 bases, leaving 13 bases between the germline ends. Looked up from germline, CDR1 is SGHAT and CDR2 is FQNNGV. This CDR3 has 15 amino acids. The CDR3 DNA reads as TGTGCCAGCAGCTTAATGCGGGGGCAAACCTACGAGCAGTACTTC. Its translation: CASSLMRGQTYEQYF.

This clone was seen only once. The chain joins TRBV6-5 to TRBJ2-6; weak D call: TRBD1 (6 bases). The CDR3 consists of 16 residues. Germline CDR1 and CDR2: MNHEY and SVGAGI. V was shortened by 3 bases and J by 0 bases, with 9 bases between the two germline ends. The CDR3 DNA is TGTGCCAGCAGTTATGGGGGCCACTCTGGGGCCAACGTCCTGACTTTC. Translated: CASSYGGHSGANVLTF.

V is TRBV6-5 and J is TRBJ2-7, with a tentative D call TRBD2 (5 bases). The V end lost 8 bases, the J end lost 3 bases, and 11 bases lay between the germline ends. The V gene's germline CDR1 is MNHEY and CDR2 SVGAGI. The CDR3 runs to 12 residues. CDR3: CASQTRGYEQYF. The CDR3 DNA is TGTGCCAGCCAAACCCGGGGCTACGAGCAGTACTTC.

CDR3 in amino acids: CASSQGQGGSYEQYF. The CDR3 DNA reads as TGCGCCAGCAGCCAGGGACAAGGGGGCTCCTACGAGCAGTACTTC. The chain recombines TRBV5-1 with TRBJ2-7, with D possibly being TRBD1 (6 bases). The length of the CDR3 is 15 residues. V was shortened by 4 bases and J by 0 bases, with 14 bases between the two germline ends. Germline V gene lookup returns CDR1 SGHRS and CDR2 YFSETQ.

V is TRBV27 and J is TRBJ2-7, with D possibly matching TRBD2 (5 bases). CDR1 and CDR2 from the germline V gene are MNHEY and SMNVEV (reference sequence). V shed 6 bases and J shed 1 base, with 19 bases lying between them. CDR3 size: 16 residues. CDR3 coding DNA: TGTGCCAGCAGCAGCGCCGACCTAGGAGGTTCCTACGAGCAGTACTTC. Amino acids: CASSSADLGGSYEQYF.

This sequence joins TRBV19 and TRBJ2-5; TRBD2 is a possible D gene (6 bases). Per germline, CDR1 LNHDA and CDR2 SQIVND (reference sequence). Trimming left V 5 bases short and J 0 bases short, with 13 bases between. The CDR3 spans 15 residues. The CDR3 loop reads CASSVGRGYQETQYF. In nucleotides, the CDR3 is TGTGCCAGTAGTGTGGGACGGGGGTACCAAGAGACCCAGTACTTC. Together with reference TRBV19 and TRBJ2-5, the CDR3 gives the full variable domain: DGGITQSPKYLFRKEGQNVTLSCEQNLNHDAMYWYRQDPGQGLRLIYYSQIVNDFQKGDIAEGYSVSREKKESFPLTVTSAQKNPTAFYLCASSVGRGYQETQYFGPGTRLLVL.

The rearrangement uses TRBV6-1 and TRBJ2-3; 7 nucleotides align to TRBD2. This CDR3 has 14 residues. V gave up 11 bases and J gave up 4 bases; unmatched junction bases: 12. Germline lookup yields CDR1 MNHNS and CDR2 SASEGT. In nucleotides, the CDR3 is TGTGCCTGCCGAAATGCGGGAGCCTCAGATACGCAGTATTTT. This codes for CACRNAGASDTQYF.

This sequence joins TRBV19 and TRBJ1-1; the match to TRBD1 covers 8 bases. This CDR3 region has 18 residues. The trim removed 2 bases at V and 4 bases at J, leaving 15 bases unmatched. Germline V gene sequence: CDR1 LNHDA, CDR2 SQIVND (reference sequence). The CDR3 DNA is TGTGCCAGTAGTATACAAACCGGGACAGGAGGGCCTGGCACTGAAGCTTTCTTT. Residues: CASSIQTGTGGPGTEAFF.

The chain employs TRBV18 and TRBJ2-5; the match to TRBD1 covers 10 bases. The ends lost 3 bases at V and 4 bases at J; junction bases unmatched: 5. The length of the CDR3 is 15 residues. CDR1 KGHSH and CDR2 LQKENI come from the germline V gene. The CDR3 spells CASSPSTGGLETQYF. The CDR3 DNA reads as TGTGCCAGCTCACCTTCGACAGGGGGCCTAGAGACCCAGTACTTC.

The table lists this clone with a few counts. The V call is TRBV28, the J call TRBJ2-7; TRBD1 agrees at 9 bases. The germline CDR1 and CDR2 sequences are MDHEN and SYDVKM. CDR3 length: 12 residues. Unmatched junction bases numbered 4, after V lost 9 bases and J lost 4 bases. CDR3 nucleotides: TGTGCCAGTCAGACAGGGGGATACGAGCAGTACTTC. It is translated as CASQTGGYEQYF.

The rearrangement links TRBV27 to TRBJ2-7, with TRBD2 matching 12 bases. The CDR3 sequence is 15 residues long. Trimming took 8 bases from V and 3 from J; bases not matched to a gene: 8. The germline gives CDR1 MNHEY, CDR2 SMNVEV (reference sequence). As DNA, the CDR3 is TGTGCCAGCCGACTAGCGGGAGCTAGCCTCTACGAGCAGTACTTC. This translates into CASRLAGASLYEQYF.

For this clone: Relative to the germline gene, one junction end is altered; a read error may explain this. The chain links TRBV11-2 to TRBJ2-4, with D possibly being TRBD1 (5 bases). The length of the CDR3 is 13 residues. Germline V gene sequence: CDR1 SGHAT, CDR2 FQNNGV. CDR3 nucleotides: TGTGCCAGCAGCTTAGATCTCTACGCAGGGTATCACTTC. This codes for CASSLDLYAGYHF.

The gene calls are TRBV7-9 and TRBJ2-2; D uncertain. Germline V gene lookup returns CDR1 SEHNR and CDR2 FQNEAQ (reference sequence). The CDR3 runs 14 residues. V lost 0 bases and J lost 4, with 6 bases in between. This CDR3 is CASSLARRTGELFF. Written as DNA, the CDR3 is TGTGCCAGCAGCTTAGCTCGGCGCACCGGGGAGCTGTTTTTT.

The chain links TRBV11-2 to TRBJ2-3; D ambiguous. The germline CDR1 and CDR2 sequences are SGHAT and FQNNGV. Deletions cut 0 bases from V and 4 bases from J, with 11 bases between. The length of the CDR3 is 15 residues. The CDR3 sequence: CASSLDPVGADTQYF. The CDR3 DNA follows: TGTGCCAGCAGCTTAGATCCAGTCGGAGCAGATACGCAGTATTTT.

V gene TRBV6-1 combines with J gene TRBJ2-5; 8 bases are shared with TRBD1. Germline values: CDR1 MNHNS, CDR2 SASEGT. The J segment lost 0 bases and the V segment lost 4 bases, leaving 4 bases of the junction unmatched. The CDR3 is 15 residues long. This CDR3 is CASSGGQAYQETQYF. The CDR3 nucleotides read TGTGCCAGCAGTGGGGGACAGGCGTACCAAGAGACCCAGTACTTC.

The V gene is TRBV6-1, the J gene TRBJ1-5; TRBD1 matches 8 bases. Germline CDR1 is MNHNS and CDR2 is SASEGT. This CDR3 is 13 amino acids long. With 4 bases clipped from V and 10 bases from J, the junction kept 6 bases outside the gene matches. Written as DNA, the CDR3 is TGTGCCAGCAGTGCCCAGGGGGCAAATCCCCAGCATTTT. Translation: CASSAQGANPQHF.

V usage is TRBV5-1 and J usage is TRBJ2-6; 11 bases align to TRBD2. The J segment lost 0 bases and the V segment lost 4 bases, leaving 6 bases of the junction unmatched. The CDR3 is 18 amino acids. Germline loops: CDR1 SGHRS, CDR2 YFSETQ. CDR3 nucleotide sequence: TGCGCCAGCAGCCGCGGACTAGCGGGTGTCTCTGGGGCCAACGTCCTGACTTTC. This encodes CASSRGLAGVSGANVLTF.

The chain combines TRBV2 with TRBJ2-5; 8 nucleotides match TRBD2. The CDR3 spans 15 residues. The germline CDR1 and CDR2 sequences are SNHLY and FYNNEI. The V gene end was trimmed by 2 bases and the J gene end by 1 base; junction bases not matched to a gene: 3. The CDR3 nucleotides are TGTGCCAGCAGTGAATTTGCGGGGGGCCAAGAGACCCAGTACTTC. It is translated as CASSEFAGGQETQYF.

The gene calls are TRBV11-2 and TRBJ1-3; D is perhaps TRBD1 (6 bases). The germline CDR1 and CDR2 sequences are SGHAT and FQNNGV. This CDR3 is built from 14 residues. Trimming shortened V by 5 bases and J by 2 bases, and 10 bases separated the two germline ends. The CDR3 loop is CASSRDTAGNTIYF. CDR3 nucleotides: TGTGCCAGCAGCCGGGACACCGCTGGAAACACCATATATTTT.

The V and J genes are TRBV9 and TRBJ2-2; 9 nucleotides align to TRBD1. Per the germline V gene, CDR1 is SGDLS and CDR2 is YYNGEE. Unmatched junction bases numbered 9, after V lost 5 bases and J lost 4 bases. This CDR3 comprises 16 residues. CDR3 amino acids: CASREGGTGSTGELFF. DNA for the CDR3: TGTGCCAGCAGAGAGGGGGGGACAGGGTCCACCGGGGAGCTGTTTTTT.